The 4 T cell receptor beta chains listed next were all sequenced from one sample in a study of regulatory T cells in long-lasting Graves disease. The TCR beta library used iRepertoire HTBI primers with Arm-PCR amplification of CDR3. TCRdb itself ran the multiplex PCR reads through MiXCR, one entry per CDR3 protein. In the table there are 350,000 to 550,000 distinct CDR3 sequences, about a sixth of which are singletons. The time point: newly diagnosed GD, antithyroid drugs for less than 3 months. PBMC RNA served as the TCR library source. The sample also formed part of further work on T cells in Graves' hyperthyroidism and ophthalmopathy.

The sample consisted of peripheral blood mononuclear cells (PBMCs), taken at new diagnosis, from a patient treated with antithyroid drugs. Every receptor here comes from a woman aged 18-30 years with Graves disease.

This chain joins TRBV7-6 and TRBJ2-3; the D gene is possibly TRBD2 (5 bases). Germline V CDR1 and CDR2: SGHVS, FNYEAQ. CDR3 length equals 17 residues. Trimming cost V 4 bases and J 6 bases, with 23 bases left between them. The CDR3 here is CASSSPWGVGVGDTQYF. DNA of the CDR3: TGTGCCAGCAGCTCCCCCTGGGGAGTGGGAGTCGGGGATACGCAGTATTTT. Together with reference TRBV7-6 and TRBJ2-3, the CDR3 gives the full variable domain: GAGVSQSPRYKVTKRGQDVALRCDPISGHVSLYWYRQALGQGPEFLTYFNYEAQQDKSGLPNDRFSAERPEGSISTLTIQRTEQRDSAMYRCASSSPWGVGVGDTQYFGPGTRLTVL.

This clonotype was observed a few times. One base separates it from a far larger clone, so it is likely a read error. This chain joins TRBV6-1 and TRBJ1-1, with D possibly being TRBD1 (6 bases). From germline, CDR1 is MNHNS and CDR2 SASEGT. This CDR3 spans 17 amino acids. The CDR3 reads CAISESRGGQAGTKAFF. The DNA for the CDR3 is TGTGCCATCAGTGAGTCGCGGGGGGGGCAGGCGGGCACTAAAGCTTTCTTT.

This clonotype was counted many times. The gene calls are TRBV7-9 and TRBJ2-7; D is unclear. The V gene's germline CDR1 is SEHNR and CDR2 FQNEAQ (reference sequence). This CDR3 contains 13 residues. Trimming shortened V by 2 bases and J by 7 bases, and 12 bases separated the two germline ends. The DNA for the CDR3 is TGTGCCAGCAGCTTATTAGGTCCAAATGAGCAGTACTTC. Translation gives CASSLLGPNEQYF.

The chain joins TRBV12-3 or TRBV12-4 to TRBJ1-2; no clear D. V lost 1 base, J lost 8 bases, and 5 bases lay in between. The length of the CDR3 is 11 residues. CDR3 loop: CASSLGAGYTF. In DNA form, the CDR3 reads TGTGCCAGCAGTTTAGGCGCCGGCTACACCTTC.